These 30 T cell receptor beta chains were sequenced from one sample in a study of vaccination and CD4 T cells after COVID-19. Sequencing of cultured CD4+ T cell DNA used the Oncomine TCR Beta short-read assay. TCRdb ran MiXCR on the PCR reads and lists one entry per CDR3 protein. The sample records about 23,000 distinct CDR3 sequences, under 45% being singletons. Their specific antigens are unknown. Noted treatment: approximately 11-day PBMC culture with coronavirus spike peptide pools or control peptides (ViraFEST assay). This specimen consisted of CD4+ T cells from blood, cultured in vitro, obtained before SARS-CoV-2 vaccination. The receptors derive from a human donor who received a COVID-19 vaccine.

CDR3 sequence reads: CASRHYQGPGELFF. CDR3 bases: TGTGCCAGCAGACACTATCAGGGACCCGGGGAGCTGTTTTTT. The chain combines TRBV7-8 with TRBJ2-2; D is tentatively TRBD1 or TRBD2 (5 bases each). Germline V lookup: CDR1 SGHVS, CDR2 FQNEAQ. The CDR3 extends over 14 amino acids. Trimming pared 6 bases from V and 6 bases from J, leaving 14 bases between.

The V call is TRBV20-1, the J call TRBJ2-7; 7 bases line up with TRBD1. Trimming took 0 bases from V and 6 from J; bases not matched to a gene: 8. CDR1 DFQATT and CDR2 SNEGSKA come from the germline V gene (reference sequence). The CDR3 length is 14 residues. Here the CDR3 reads CSARDLTGVGEQYF. In nucleotides, the CDR3 is TGCAGTGCTAGAGATCTAACAGGGGTCGGCGAGCAGTACTTC.

This clonotype was found a few times. The chain recombines TRBV6-5 with TRBJ2-2; D is uncertain. Trimming pared 2 bases from V and 5 bases from J, leaving 9 bases between. CDR1 and CDR2 from the germline V gene are MNHEY and SVGAGI. The CDR3 sequence is 14 residues long. The CDR3 is CASSYLGLTGELFF. The CDR3 region has the DNA TGTGCCAGCAGTTACCTGGGCTTGACCGGGGAGCTGTTTTTT.

This clonotype was recorded a few times. This chain connects TRBV6-4 to TRBJ2-5; D may be TRBD2 (5 bases). This CDR3 spans 15 amino acids. Trimming removed 9 bases from V and 0 bases from J, with 17 bases in between. Per germline, CDR1 MRHNA and CDR2 SNTAGT. As DNA, the CDR3 is TGTGCCAGACCGGGATGGGTCCATTACCAAGAGACCCAGTACTTC. This gives the protein CARPGWVHYQETQYF.

In its sample, this clonotype was seen a few times. This sequence joins TRBV6-2 or TRBV6-3 and TRBJ2-7, with D uncertain. This CDR3 has 15 amino acids. V was clipped by 5 bases and J by 2 bases, with 16 bases between them. CDR1 and CDR2 (germline): MNHEY, SVGEGT. The CDR3 is CASSRRSRAAYEQYF. CDR3 coding DNA: TGTGCCAGCAGTCGACGGTCCCGGGCCGCCTACGAGCAGTACTTC.

The table lists this clonotype with a few counts. The rearrangement links TRBV20-1 to TRBJ2-1; 10 nucleotides line up with TRBD2. The germline V gene encodes CDR1 DFQATT and CDR2 SNEGSKA (reference sequence). Unmatched junction bases numbered 12, after V lost 4 bases and J lost 3 bases. The CDR3 has 17 amino acids. The DNA for the CDR3 is TGCAGTGCTACGAGTAGGGCTAGCGGGGGCCACTACAATGAGCAGTTCTTC. Its protein product is CSATSRASGGHYNEQFF.

The J gene is TRBJ2-3, the V gene TRBV2; 7 nucleotides match TRBD2. Germline V CDR1 and CDR2: SNHLY, FYNNEI. After removal of 3 bases from V and 2 bases from J, the junction contained 8 bases not matched to a gene. This CDR3 has 16 amino acids. The CDR3 DNA sequence: TGTGCCAGCAGTGAGGAGTCTAGCGGCTACACAGATACGCAGTATTTT. Its protein product is CASSEESSGYTDTQYF.

The genes are TRBV7-2 and TRBJ1-1; 7 nucleotides agree with TRBD1. CDR1 and CDR2 from the germline V gene are SGHTA and FQGNSA. With V trimmed by 1 base and J by 7 bases, 12 bases remained unmatched. The CDR3 is made up of 16 amino acids. The CDR3 DNA sequence: TGTGCCAGCAGCTTAGGGCCCGGGACAGCAGTTGTTGAAGCTTTCTTT. Protein: CASSLGPGTAVVEAFF. The entire variable domain, with the rest obtained from reference TRBV7-2 and TRBJ1-1, is as follows: GAGVSQSPSNKVTEKGKDVELRCDPISGHTALYWYRQSLGQGLEFLIYFQGNSAPDKSGLPSDRFSAERTGGSVSTLTIQRTQQEDSAVYLCASSLGPGTAVVEAFFGQGTRLTVV.

This chain links TRBV21-1 with TRBJ1-2; the D call of TRBD1 is as the table states it, not checked on the DNA. TRBV21-1 is described as a pseudogene. The CDR3 has 14 residues. CDR3 sequence (DNA): TGTGCCAGCAGCAAAGCTGCAGGGGACGGGGGCTACACCTTC. Its protein product is CASSKAAGDGGYTF.

The V gene is TRBV24-1, the J gene TRBJ2-4; D possibly uses TRBD1 or TRBD2 (6 bases each). Trimming pared 7 bases from V and 3 bases from J, leaving 27 bases between. The CDR3 runs 19 residues. Germline V gene data show CDR1 as KGHDR and CDR2 as SFDVKD. The CDR3 region is CATRDPRTGAEKVKNIQYF. In DNA, the CDR3 is TGTGCCACCAGGGACCCCAGAACGGGGGCCGAAAAGGTCAAAAACATTCAGTACTTC.

The V and J genes are TRBV7-9 and TRBJ1-4; 9 bases fit TRBD1. This CDR3 is 15 amino acids long. Trimming took 8 bases from V and 6 from J; bases not matched to a gene: 10. CDR1 and CDR2 (germline): SEHNR, FQNEAQ (reference sequence). In DNA form, the CDR3 reads TGTGCCAGCTGGGGTGCCGACAGGGGGGATGAAAAACTGTTTTTT. Residues: CASWGADRGDEKLFF.

The V call is TRBV19, the J call TRBJ1-1; D is unclear. V was trimmed by 6 bases and J by 10 bases, leaving 12 bases between them. The CDR3 loop spans 11 amino acids. Germline V CDR1 and CDR2: LNHDA, SQIVND (reference sequence). The CDR3 region is CASRSQTGAFF. The DNA for the CDR3 is TGTGCCAGTAGGTCACAGACCGGAGCTTTCTTT.

This clonotype was detected a few times. This chain uses TRBV12-3 or TRBV12-4 with TRBJ1-3, with 11 bases lining up with TRBD1. The CDR3 runs to 19 residues. The V and J ends lost 3 bases and 1 base, in that order; junction bases with no gene match: 11. The CDR3 coding sequence is TGTGCCAGCAGTTTCCTGAGGACAGGGGGCGCGGGATCTGGAAACACCATATATTTT. Amino acid sequence: CASSFLRTGGAGSGNTIYF.

This clonotype was counted only a few times. The rearrangement uses TRBV7-6 and TRBJ2-3; 8 bases line up with TRBD2. In germline, CDR1 is SGHVS, CDR2 FNYEAQ. CDR3 size: 16 residues. V was clipped by 4 bases and J by 2 bases; unmatched bases: 8. CDR3 nucleotides: TGTGCCAGCAGCTCGGTAGCGGGGTCGAACACAGATACGCAGTATTTT. Translating gives CASSSVAGSNTDTQYF.

This clonotype turned up a few times. The rearrangement joins TRBV7-7 to TRBJ2-5, with D maybe TRBD1 (8 bases). Trimming pared 5 bases from V and 5 bases from J, leaving 18 bases between. Germline values: CDR1 SSHAT, CDR2 FNYEAQ (reference sequence). The CDR3 runs 15 residues. The CDR3 DNA reads as TGTGCCAGCAGCCCCACAGGGGGGGGACGGGAGACCCAGTACTTC. As protein: CASSPTGGGRETQYF.

The chain couples TRBV19 to TRBJ2-3; D is tentatively TRBD1 or TRBD2 (5 bases each). CDR3 length equals 16 residues. Trimming cost V 7 bases and J 2 bases, with 19 bases left between them. Germline V gives CDR1 LNHDA, CDR2 SQIVND (reference sequence). In DNA, the CDR3 is TGTGCCAGTAAGGTCACCGGGGCTCGGGACACAGATACGCAGTATTTT. It yields the protein CASKVTGARDTDTQYF.

The chain has TRBV7-9 and TRBJ2-4; D possibly corresponds to TRBD1 (6 bases). The CDR3 spans 18 residues. V was cut by 3 bases and J by 0 bases, with 18 bases left in between. Looked up from germline, CDR1 is SEHNR and CDR2 is FQNEAQ (reference sequence). CDR3 DNA sequence: TGTGCCAGCAGCTTGACCTTACAGGGTAAACTAGCCAAAAACATTCAGTACTTC. It codes for CASSLTLQGKLAKNIQYF.

This rearrangement joins TRBV20-1 to TRBJ1-1; 7 bases agree with TRBD1. CDR3 length: 14 residues. The germline V gene has CDR1 DFQATT and CDR2 SNEGSKA (reference sequence). J lost 2 bases, V lost 6 bases, and 9 bases had no gene match. CDR3 region: CSARNDRVNTEAFF. The CDR3 DNA is TGCAGTGCCCGCAACGACAGGGTTAACACTGAAGCTTTCTTT.

This clonotype occurred a few times. The chain recombines TRBV15 with TRBJ1-2; D is perhaps TRBD1 (5 bases). CDR3 length: 21 amino acids. V dropped 0 bases and J dropped 7 bases, with 33 bases sitting between them. The germline V gene encodes CDR1 LNHNV and CDR2 YYDKDF (reference sequence). In nucleotides, the CDR3 is TGTGCCACCAGCAGAGATTACGGGGGAGGCTTTCAGGGTCCTTGGGACGGTGGCTACACCTTC. This codes for CATSRDYGGGFQGPWDGGYTF.

This clonotype was detected a few times. This rearrangement joins TRBV20-1 to TRBJ1-4; D gene ambiguous. The germline gives CDR1 DFQATT, CDR2 SNEGSKA (reference sequence). V lost 7 bases, J lost 8 bases, and 11 bases lay in between. The length of the CDR3 is 11 residues. The DNA for the CDR3 is TGCAGTGTACGGTTGGAGGAAAAACTGTTTTTT. As protein: CSVRLEEKLFF.

The chain recombines TRBV11-1 with TRBJ2-3, with 11 bases aligning to TRBD2. After removal of 0 bases from V and 0 bases from J, the junction contained 2 bases not matched to a gene. Germline CDR1 and CDR2: SGHAT and FQDESV (reference sequence). This CDR3 region has 17 residues. CDR3 bases: TGTGCCAGCAGCTTAGCGCTAGCGGGGGGAAGCACAGATACGCAGTATTTT. Translation: CASSLALAGGSTDTQYF. The full variable domain, rest sourced from reference TRBV11-1 and TRBJ2-3, is EAEVAQSPRYKITEKSQAVAFWCDPISGHATLYWYRQILGQGPELLVQFQDESVVDDSQLPKDRFSAERLKGVDSTLKIQPAELGDSAMYLCASSLALAGGSTDTQYFGPGTRLTVL.

CDR3 sequence (DNA): TGCAGTGGGGCCGGGGGGGGCGTTGGTAGGACTGAAGCTTTCTTT. Encoded protein: CSGAGGGVGRTEAFF. V is TRBV20-1 and J is TRBJ1-1; perhaps TRBD1 as D (6 bases). Germline lookup yields CDR1 DFQATT and CDR2 SNEGSKA (reference sequence). The CDR3 has 15 amino acids. V was shortened by 7 bases and J by 5 bases, with 23 bases between the two germline ends.

The chain combines TRBV20-1 with TRBJ1-6; D gene ambiguous. The CDR3 consists of 15 residues. With 3 bases removed from V and 0 bases from J, the gap between germline ends came to 9 bases. CDR1 and CDR2 from the germline V gene are DFQATT and SNEGSKA (reference sequence). In DNA form, the CDR3 reads TGCAGTGCTAGCCTCAAGAGCTCCTATAATTCACCCCTCCACTTT. Its protein product is CSASLKSSYNSPLHF.

This chain links TRBV2 with TRBJ2-3, with TRBD1 matching over 7 bases. CDR1 SNHLY and CDR2 FYNNEI come from the germline V gene. After removal of 7 bases from V and 2 bases from J, the junction contained 3 bases not matched to a gene. There are 13 residues in the CDR3. Here the CDR3 reads CASKGQITDTQYF. For the CDR3, the DNA is TGTGCCAGCAAGGGACAGATCACAGATACGCAGTATTTT.

The J gene is TRBJ2-2, the V gene TRBV25-1, with TRBD1 identical over 7 bases. The CDR3 runs to 16 residues. V lost 4 bases to trimming and J lost 5 bases; unmatched junction nucleotides: 10. Germline CDR1 MGHDK, CDR2 SYGVNS. CDR3: CASSAGTDGITGELFF. For the CDR3, the DNA is TGTGCCAGCAGTGCCGGGACAGACGGTATAACCGGGGAGCTGTTTTTT.

The chain recombines TRBV9 with TRBJ2-1; D remains unclear. The V gene lost 0 bases and the J gene lost 5 bases, with 6 bases spanning the gap. This CDR3 is 13 amino acids long. In germline, CDR1 is SGDLS, CDR2 YYNGEE. The CDR3 is CASSVADNNEQFF. The CDR3, as DNA: TGTGCCAGCAGCGTAGCAGATAACAATGAGCAGTTCTTC.

The genes are TRBV15 and TRBJ1-1, with unresolved D. This CDR3 has 15 amino acids. The V gene lost 1 base and the J gene lost 1 base, with 10 bases spanning the gap. Germline assignment: CDR1 LNHNV and CDR2 YYDKDF (reference sequence). CDR3 loop: CATSRALNRNTEAFF. In DNA, the CDR3 is TGTGCCACCAGCAGAGCCCTAAACAGGAACACTGAAGCTTTCTTT.

This clonotype was picked up a small number of times. This sequence joins TRBV6-4 and TRBJ1-2; no reliable D call. This CDR3 spans 13 amino acids. V was trimmed by 2 bases and J by 4 bases, leaving 8 bases between them. Germline CDR1 and CDR2: MRHNA and SNTAGT. The CDR3 sequence is CASSDSAGYGYTF. CDR3 nucleotides: TGTGCCAGCAGTGACAGTGCAGGCTATGGCTACACCTTC.

The chain joins TRBV6-2 or TRBV6-3 to TRBJ2-5; 11 bases match TRBD2. J was trimmed by 5 bases and V by 4 bases; bases with no gene match: 9. Per germline, CDR1 MNHEY and CDR2 SVGEGT. This CDR3 region has 16 residues. For the CDR3, the DNA is TGTGCCAGCAGTTCTCTGCTAGCGGGGGGAGTGGAGACCCAGTACTTC. Translating it yields CASSSLLAGGVETQYF.

The chain links TRBV7-9 to TRBJ2-1, with D possibly being TRBD1 or TRBD2 (5 bases each). This CDR3 has 16 residues. Trimming took off 3 bases at V and 12 bases at J, with 24 bases between the two ends. Germline CDR1 SEHNR, CDR2 FQNEAQ (reference sequence). The CDR3 here is CASSLLPGPKEMLQFF. In DNA, the CDR3 is TGTGCCAGCAGCTTGTTACCGGGACCAAAGGAGATGTTGCAGTTCTTC.